These 22 T cell receptor beta chains came from one sample sequenced in a study of early T cells in non-severe SARS-CoV-2 infection. Via MiXCR, TCRdb re-called the 5' RACE reads, giving one row per CDR3 protein. The table records about 35,000 distinct CDR3 sequences, 6.3% of them present only once. The sequenced sample was whole blood. Every receptor here comes from an adult who was a healthcare worker with PCR-confirmed SARS-CoV-2 infection or an uninfected control (not recorded which).

This clonotype was found many times. The chain joins TRBV19 to TRBJ2-3; D gene uncertain. Per the germline V gene, CDR1 is LNHDA and CDR2 is SQIVND (reference sequence). Trimming shortened V by 3 bases and J by 1 base, and 11 bases separated the two germline ends. The CDR3 loop spans 15 amino acids. In DNA form, the CDR3 reads TGTGCCAGTAGTATCCCCCGAGGACGCACAGATACGCAGTATTTT. This sequence encodes CASSIPRGRTDTQYF.

This clonotype has a handful of counts. The CDR3 spells CASSLGTTRGEKLFF. CDR3 nucleotide sequence: TGCGCCAGCAGCTTGGGTACAACCCGGGGGGAAAAACTGTTTTTT. The chain is built from TRBV5-1 and TRBJ1-4; TRBD1 is a possible D gene (5 bases). This CDR3 has 15 residues. The germline gives CDR1 SGHRS, CDR2 YFSETQ. Trimming removed 0 bases at V and 8 bases at J, with 14 bases between. The full variable domain, with the rest looked up from reference TRBV5-1 and TRBJ1-4, is KAGVTQTPRYLIKTRGQQVTLSCSPISGHRSVSWYQQTPGQGLQFLFEYFSETQRNKGNFPGRFSGRQFSNSRSEMNVSTLELGDSALYLCASSLGTTRGEKLFFGSGTQLSVL.

This clonotype has just a few counts. The chain is built from TRBV19 and TRBJ2-2; D possibly corresponds to TRBD1 (5 bases). V lost 8 bases to trimming and J lost 7 bases, with 17 bases between them. The CDR3 is made up of 14 amino acids. Germline V gene lookup returns CDR1 LNHDA and CDR2 SQIVND (reference sequence). This CDR3 reads CASAVAGFGGELFF. The CDR3 coding sequence is TGTGCCAGTGCGGTGGCAGGGTTCGGCGGGGAGCTGTTTTTT.

The chain couples TRBV12-3 or TRBV12-4 to TRBJ1-1; D call uncertain. Trimming left V 3 bases short and J 6 bases short, with 8 bases between. The CDR3 consists of 12 residues. DNA of the CDR3: TGTGCCAGCAGTTTTCCCGGGTCTGAAGCTTTCTTT. This sequence encodes CASSFPGSEAFF.

Of note for this clonotype: This could be a read error, since a much larger clone is one nucleotide away. The chain uses TRBV15 and TRBJ2-7, with D possibly matching TRBD1 (6 bases). CDR3 length equals 13 residues. The V gene's germline CDR1 is LNHNV and CDR2 YYDKDF (reference sequence). The chain's CDR3 is CTTSREYRVEQYF. CDR3 DNA: TGTACCACCAGCAGAGAGTACAGGGTCGAGCAGTACTTC. The whole variable domain, remainder taken from reference TRBV15 and TRBJ2-7, is DAMVIQNPRYQVTQFGKPVTLSCSQTLNHNVMYWYQQKSSQAPKLLFHYYDKDFNNEADTPDNFQSRRPNTSFCFLDIRSPGLGDTAMYLCTTSREYRVEQYFGPGTRLTVT.

The V call is TRBV11-2, the J call TRBJ2-2, with 8 nucleotides matching TRBD1. Trimming at V came to 2 bases and at J to 5 bases, leaving 10 bases not matched to a gene. The CDR3 covers 17 residues. Germline lookup yields CDR1 SGHAT and CDR2 FQNNGV. Written as DNA, the CDR3 is TGTGCCAGCAGCTTAAACGTCGGACAGGGTTGGACCGGGGAGCTGTTTTTT. The encoded protein is CASSLNVGQGWTGELFF.

This clonotype has just a few counts. The V gene is TRBV4-2, the J gene TRBJ2-4; TRBD2 agrees at 12 bases. This CDR3 spans 14 amino acids. V trimming: 4 bases; J trimming: 11 bases; junction bases outside the gene matches: 6. Germline CDR1 reads LGHNA; CDR2 reads YNFKEQ. The CDR3 sequence is CASSPRLAGEVQYF. CDR3 DNA sequence: TGTGCCAGCAGCCCACGACTAGCGGGAGAGGTTCAGTACTTC.

This clonotype was recorded at least ten times. V usage is TRBV27 and J usage is TRBJ2-1, with D perhaps matching TRBD1 or TRBD2 (6 bases each). The germline V gene encodes CDR1 MNHEY and CDR2 SMNVEV (reference sequence). Trimming cost V 5 bases and J 10 bases, with 27 bases left between them. The CDR3 loop spans 17 amino acids. The CDR3 loop is CASSPIPGAAVAREQFF. CDR3 DNA sequence: TGTGCCAGCAGTCCCATCCCGGGGGCCGCAGTAGCAAGGGAGCAGTTCTTC.

In the case of this clonotype: This may stem from a read error, because a much larger clone lies one nucleotide away. This rearrangement joins TRBV14 to TRBJ2-7; D is unresolved. The CDR3 has 14 residues. CDR1 is SGHDN, CDR2 FVKESK, per germline. The CDR3 bases are TGTGCCGGCAGCCAAGGTCTAGATCCCTACGAGCAGTACTTC. It encodes CAGSQGLDPYEQYF.

This clonotype was observed a handful of times. The CDR3 here is CASSHGGGETQYF. The CDR3, as DNA: TGTGCCAGCAGCCACGGGGGAGGAGAGACCCAGTACTTC. The J gene is TRBJ2-5, the V gene TRBV7-9; the D gene is possibly TRBD2 (6 bases). Germline lookup yields CDR1 SEHNR and CDR2 FQNEAQ (reference sequence). This CDR3 is 13 amino acids long. Trimming pared 5 bases from V and 4 bases from J, leaving 11 bases between.

This chain connects TRBV11-2 to TRBJ1-6; D uncertain. V shed 2 bases and J shed 5 bases, with 13 bases lying between them. The CDR3 is 16 amino acids. CDR1 is SGHAT and CDR2 is FQNNGV in the germline V gene. CDR3 in DNA: TGTGCCAGCAGCTTATTAGGGCAACGCCATAATTCACCCCTCCACTTT. This translates into CASSLLGQRHNSPLHF.

The V gene is TRBV7-2, the J gene TRBJ2-7; 11 bases agree with TRBD2. The CDR3 is made up of 15 amino acids. Per the germline V gene, CDR1 is SGHTA and CDR2 is FQGNSA. After removal of 2 bases from V and 3 bases from J, the junction contained 3 bases not matched to a gene. The CDR3 region is CASSLFTSGGYEQYF. CDR3 bases: TGTGCCAGCAGCTTATTTACTAGCGGGGGCTACGAGCAGTACTTC.

This clonotype has only a few counts. An end of the junction differs from the germline gene, which may be a read error. V is TRBV13 and J is TRBJ2-7, with D possibly being TRBD2 (6 bases). Germline-derived CDR1 and CDR2 are PRHDT and FYEKMQ (reference sequence). This CDR3 has 12 amino acids. CDR3 residues: CASSLGVGRKNF. DNA of the CDR3: TGTGCCAGCAGCTTGGGCGTAGGGAGGAAGAACTTC.

Notes on this clonotype: This may stem from a read error, because a much larger clone lies one nucleotide away. This sequence joins TRBV10-3 and TRBJ2-3, with 16 bases fitting TRBD2. The CDR3 extends over 16 amino acids. Germline V gene lookup returns CDR1 ENHRY and CDR2 SYGVKD. V lost 6 bases, J lost 5 bases, and 5 bases stayed unmatched. CDR3 loop: CAIRGTSGRAGDTQYF. CDR3 sequence (DNA): TGTGCCATCAGAGGGACTAGCGGGAGGGCTGGAGATACGCAGTATTTT.

This chain uses TRBV6-6 with TRBJ1-5; D remains ambiguous. CDR1 is MNHNY, CDR2 SVGAGI, per germline (reference sequence). V was shortened by 0 bases and J by 6 bases, with 6 bases between the two germline ends. The length of the CDR3 is 13 residues. The CDR3 loop is CASSYSRSQPQHF. As DNA, the CDR3 is TGTGCCAGCAGTTACTCGAGAAGTCAGCCCCAGCATTTT.

This clonotype was counted many times. This chain links TRBV29-1 with TRBJ1-1; D is ambiguous. Germline CDR1 SQVTM, CDR2 ANQGSEA. Between the trimmed V and J ends, which lost 1 base and 2 bases, there was a span of 11 bases. CDR3 size: 14 residues. The CDR3 reads CSVEARTSNTEAFF. CDR3 DNA sequence: TGCAGCGTTGAAGCTAGGACCTCAAACACTGAAGCTTTCTTT.

This clonotype was picked up many times. The V and J genes are TRBV7-9 and TRBJ2-1; 7 bases are a match to TRBD2. Germline CDR1 and CDR2: SEHNR and FQNEAQ (reference sequence). The CDR3 length is 15 residues. Losses at the gene ends were 4 bases for V and 7 bases for J; bases not matched to a gene: 10. The CDR3: CASSSGGRGGNEQFF. The CDR3 nucleotides read TGTGCCAGCAGCTCGGGCGGGAGAGGAGGGAATGAGCAGTTCTTC.

This clonotype was recorded a few times. This chain joins TRBV28 and TRBJ2-5; a weak D match, TRBD1 (7 bases). Per germline, CDR1 MDHEN and CDR2 SYDVKM. Trimming removed 4 bases from V and 2 bases from J, with 11 bases in between. CDR3 length: 14 amino acids. CDR3 loop: CASSYRGLQETQYF. The CDR3 nucleotides are TGTGCCAGCAGTTACAGGGGACTTCAAGAGACCCAGTACTTC.

This clonotype was picked up a small number of times. V gene TRBV27 combines with J gene TRBJ2-7; D gene ambiguous. CDR1 and CDR2 (germline): MNHEY, SMNVEV (reference sequence). CDR3 length: 14 amino acids. With 3 bases removed from V and 6 bases from J, the gap between germline ends came to 15 bases. CDR3 sequence (DNA): TGTGCCAGCAGTTTCCTGTCCCTGGGAAGCGAGCAGTACTTC. Protein: CASSFLSLGSEQYF.

In this sample, this clonotype turned up many times. V gene TRBV6-1 combines with J gene TRBJ2-6; 9 bases map to TRBD2. This CDR3 comprises 16 residues. Germline V gives CDR1 MNHNS, CDR2 SASEGT. V lost 4 bases to trimming and J lost 2 bases; unmatched junction nucleotides: 3. Here the CDR3 DNA reads TGTGCCAGCAGTGCCTTAGCGGGGGCTGGGGCCAACGTCCTGACTTTC. Its protein is CASSALAGAGANVLTF.

Ten or more counts support this clonotype. The V call is TRBV11-2, the J call TRBJ2-1; D gene uncertain. The V end was cut by 0 bases, the J end by 0 bases, with 6 bases between. The germline V gene has CDR1 SGHAT and CDR2 FQNNGV. The CDR3 covers 15 residues. CDR3 region: CASSLEPSSYNEQFF. The CDR3 DNA is TGTGCCAGCAGCTTAGAACCGAGCTCCTACAATGAGCAGTTCTTC.

This clonotype was picked up many times. The rearrangement uses TRBV19 and TRBJ2-5, with 7 bases fitting TRBD2. Germline V gene data show CDR1 as LNHDA and CDR2 as SQIVND (reference sequence). V lost 6 bases to trimming and J lost 5 bases; unmatched junction nucleotides: 9. The CDR3 loop spans 14 amino acids. CDR3 bases: TGTGCCAGTAGCCCCCGCGGGAGACGCGAGACCCAGTACTTC. This codes for CASSPRGRRETQYF.